Below, 28 T cell receptor beta chains from the same sample are listed, as sequenced in a study of shared clonotypes between healthy human individuals. Profiling relied on immunoSEQ multiplex PCR, and the TCRdb table lists in-frame clones only, not all of them. The profile shows approximately 2.5 million clones, roughly 93% of them singletons. The source material was naive CD4+ T cells from PBMCs. Noted subset: CD45RA+ positively selected. The receptors were gathered from a man aged 18 to 29 in good health. Some clones in this sample may be carry-over from other donors' samples.

This chain uses TRBV19 with TRBJ1-1; tentative D call: TRBD1 (5 bases). Germline V gene data show CDR1 as LNHDA and CDR2 as SQIVND (reference sequence). Trimming removed 3 bases from V and 0 bases from J, with 11 bases in between. This CDR3 is 15 amino acids long. The CDR3 DNA reads as TGTGCCAGTAGTATTTTGGGGGGTATGAACACTGAAGCTTTCTTT. It translates to CASSILGGMNTEAFF.

The CDR3 region is CASPYAPYYEQYF. CDR3 in DNA: TGTGCCAGCCCTTACGCCCCCTACTACGAGCAGTACTTC. The chain links TRBV5-8 to TRBJ2-7, with D hard to call. Looked up from germline, CDR1 is SGHTS and CDR2 is YDEGEE. The CDR3 is 13 amino acids. Deletions cut 7 bases from V and 3 bases from J, with 14 bases between. The full variable domain, completed using reference TRBV5-8 and TRBJ2-7, is EAGVTQSPTHLIKTRGQQATLRCSPISGHTSVYWYQQALGLGLQFLLWYDEGEERNRGNFPPRFSGRQFPNYSSELNVNALELEDSALYLCASPYAPYYEQYFGPGTRLTVT.

In DNA, the CDR3 is TGTGCCACCAGCAGCCGGGGTGGTAGCTCAACAGATACGCAGTATTTT. It encodes CATSSRGGSSTDTQYF. This chain connects TRBV15 to TRBJ2-3; D might be TRBD2 (5 bases). The V end was cut by 3 bases, the J end by 3 bases, with 16 bases between. Germline assignment: CDR1 LNHNV and CDR2 YYDKDF (reference sequence). The CDR3 sequence is 16 residues long.

This clone was seen a handful of times. The chain links TRBV7-3 to TRBJ1-1; no clear D. This CDR3 comprises 15 residues. The V gene's germline CDR1 is SGHTA and CDR2 FQGTGA. Trimming cost V 1 base and J 0 bases, with 9 bases left between them. CDR3 nucleotides: TGTGCCAGCAGCTTAATGGCGGGAATGAACACTGAAGCTTTCTTT. Amino acid sequence: CASSLMAGMNTEAFF.

The chain is built from TRBV6-1 and TRBJ1-5; D possibly corresponds to TRBD1 (6 bases). The V and J ends lost 4 bases and 1 base respectively, with 14 bases between them. Germline V gives CDR1 MNHNS, CDR2 SASEGT. The CDR3 is 16 amino acids. CDR3 residues: CASSVDRSPSNQPQHF. DNA for the CDR3: TGTGCCAGCAGTGTAGACAGGTCCCCGAGCAATCAGCCCCAGCATTTT.

DNA of the CDR3: TGTGCCAGCAGTTTATACAGGGTCGAGAATTCACCCCTCCACTTT. It translates to CASSLYRVENSPLHF. The J gene is TRBJ1-6, the V gene TRBV28, with D perhaps matching TRBD1 (6 bases). CDR1 MDHEN and CDR2 SYDVKM come from the germline V gene. The V end lost 1 base, the J end lost 7 bases, and 11 bases lay between the germline ends. The CDR3 length is 15 residues.

The chain joins TRBV7-2 to TRBJ2-3; D uncertain. The V gene lost 3 bases and the J gene lost 4 bases, with 14 bases spanning the gap. CDR1 is SGHTA, CDR2 FQGNSA, per germline. CDR3 length: 15 amino acids. This chain's CDR3 is CASSFSLRYADTQYF. CDR3 bases: TGTGCCAGCAGCTTTAGCCTCAGGTACGCAGATACGCAGTATTTT.

This clone came up once. The V and J genes are TRBV5-1 and TRBJ2-5, with D perhaps matching TRBD1 (6 bases). Trimming pared 5 bases from V and 5 bases from J, leaving 22 bases between. The germline gives CDR1 SGHRS, CDR2 YFSETQ. The CDR3 is 16 residues long. The CDR3 DNA sequence: TGCGCCAGCAGTTCCCTGACAGGTGGGTCCGGGGAGACCCAGTACTTC. This codes for CASSSLTGGSGETQYF.

The chain uses TRBV7-9 and TRBJ2-1, with 7 positions matching TRBD1. Unmatched junction bases numbered 3, after V lost 4 bases and J lost 0 bases. Germline V gene lookup returns CDR1 SEHNR and CDR2 FQNEAQ (reference sequence). The CDR3 runs 15 residues. CDR3 region: CASSSGQASYNEQFF. CDR3 coding DNA: TGTGCCAGCAGCTCCGGACAGGCCTCCTACAATGAGCAGTTCTTC.

The chain has TRBV4-1 and TRBJ2-7; weak D call: TRBD2 (5 bases). The CDR3 is 17 amino acids. The V end lost 1 base, the J end lost 1 base, and 17 bases lay between the germline ends. Per germline, CDR1 MGHRA and CDR2 YSYEKL. CDR3 DNA: TGCGCCAGCAGCCAAGTCCGGCCGGGGAGCACGTCCTACGAGCAGTACTTC. Translation gives CASSQVRPGSTSYEQYF.

This chain uses TRBV7-9 with TRBJ2-1; possible D gene TRBD2, 6 bases. The V end lost 5 bases, the J end lost 0 bases, and 14 bases lay between the germline ends. The germline V gene has CDR1 SEHNR and CDR2 FQNEAQ (reference sequence). The CDR3 totals 16 residues. In DNA form, the CDR3 reads TGTGCCAGCAGCCGTTTTGCGGGGAGCTCCTACAATGAGCAGTTCTTC. Translated: CASSRFAGSSYNEQFF.

The chain employs TRBV11-2 and TRBJ2-7, with D maybe TRBD1 (6 bases). Germline CDR1 SGHAT, CDR2 FQNNGV. The V gene lost 3 bases and the J gene lost 0 bases, with 9 bases spanning the gap. The CDR3 is made up of 14 amino acids. The CDR3 is CASSFTGTSYEQYF. The DNA of the CDR3 is TGTGCCAGCAGCTTTACAGGGACCTCCTACGAGCAGTACTTC.

The gene calls are TRBV6-6 and TRBJ2-7; D unclear. Per germline, CDR1 MNHNY and CDR2 SVGAGI (reference sequence). This CDR3 has 14 residues. The V and J ends lost 0 bases and 6 bases respectively, with 12 bases between them. The CDR3 DNA reads TGTGCCAGCAGTTACTCGGGCCCCAGGTCCGAGCAGTACTTC. It translates to CASSYSGPRSEQYF.

As concerns this clone: Other DNA sequences in the same sample also yield this CDR3. The gene calls are TRBV14 and TRBJ2-5; D is uncertain. Trimming took off 1 base at V and 4 bases at J, with 7 bases between the two ends. Per the germline V gene, CDR1 is SGHDN and CDR2 is FVKESK. This CDR3 contains 13 residues. CDR3 DNA sequence: TGTGCCAGCAGCCAAGGAGTTGGAGAGACCCAGTACTTC. Its protein is CASSQGVGETQYF.

V is TRBV15 and J is TRBJ1-2, with no clear D. The germline CDR1 and CDR2 sequences are LNHNV and YYDKDF (reference sequence). There are 13 residues in the CDR3. V lost 0 bases and J 4 bases, leaving 6 bases between the germline ends. CDR3 bases: TGTGCCACCAGCAGAGATATCGGCTATGGCTACACCTTC. Protein sequence: CATSRDIGYGYTF.

The chain joins TRBV6-1 to TRBJ2-7; D call uncertain. CDR1 MNHNS and CDR2 SASEGT come from the germline V gene. This CDR3 comprises 15 residues. Trimming pared 1 base from V and 0 bases from J, leaving 10 bases between. This chain's CDR3 is CASSEGGSISYEQYF. CDR3 in DNA: TGTGCCAGCAGTGAAGGGGGAAGTATCTCCTACGAGCAGTACTTC.

This chain joins TRBV10-1 and TRBJ2-3; tentatively, D is TRBD2 (6 bases). Trimming left V 4 bases short and J 10 bases short, with 15 bases between. The CDR3 is 13 amino acids. The germline V gene has CDR1 WNHNN and CDR2 SYGVQD (reference sequence). The chain's CDR3 is CASSAREWRAQYF. In DNA, the CDR3 is TGCGCCAGCAGTGCCCGGGAGTGGAGGGCGCAGTATTTT.

This clone was detected only once. This chain uses TRBV6-5 with TRBJ1-2, with 8 bases matching TRBD1. The CDR3 runs to 14 residues. CDR1 is MNHEY and CDR2 is SVGAGI in the germline V gene. The V gene end was trimmed by 5 bases and the J gene end by 5 bases; junction bases not matched to a gene: 7. CDR3 nucleotide sequence: TGTGCCAGCAGTCCCACGAGACAGGGGTATGGCTACACCTTC. Its protein is CASSPTRQGYGYTF.

The rearrangement links TRBV29-1 to TRBJ2-1; perhaps TRBD2 as D (6 bases). Looked up from germline, CDR1 is SQVTM and CDR2 is ANQGSEA. The V and J ends lost 7 bases and 5 bases respectively, with 12 bases between them. CDR3 length: 12 residues. The CDR3 loop reads CSALRGNNEQFF. DNA of the CDR3: TGCAGCGCCCTGCGGGGTAACAATGAGCAGTTCTTC.

The CDR3 coding sequence is TGTGCCAGTAGTAAGGACGCGGGAGGGCCTTACGAGCAGTACTTC. This gives the protein CASSKDAGGPYEQYF. The gene calls are TRBV19 and TRBJ2-7; 9 bases match TRBD2. The CDR3 runs 15 residues. J was trimmed by 4 bases and V by 4 bases; bases with no gene match: 8. Germline assignment: CDR1 LNHDA and CDR2 SQIVND (reference sequence). Based on the CDR3 plus reference TRBV19 and TRBJ2-7, the full variable domain is DGGITQSPKYLFRKEGQNVTLSCEQNLNHDAMYWYRQDPGQGLRLIYYSQIVNDFQKGDIAEGYSVSREKKESFPLTVTSAQKNPTAFYLCASSKDAGGPYEQYFGPGTRLTVT.

About this clone: Other DNA sequences in the same sample also yield this CDR3. The chain recombines TRBV28 with TRBJ1-1; D is possibly TRBD1 (6 bases). Trimming removed 4 bases at V and 1 base at J, with 7 bases between. Germline V gene lookup returns CDR1 MDHEN and CDR2 SYDVKM. The CDR3 is made up of 13 amino acids. In DNA form, the CDR3 reads TGTGCCAGCAGTTCACAGGGGAACACTGAAGCTTTCTTT. Its protein is CASSSQGNTEAFF.

In its sample, this clone was seen once. V and J are TRBV7-9 and TRBJ2-7, with 8 bases matching TRBD2. The V segment lost 4 bases and the J segment 2 bases; nucleotides outside the gene matches: 7. Germline assignment: CDR1 SEHNR and CDR2 FQNEAQ (reference sequence). CDR3 length equals 15 residues. CDR3 in DNA: TGTGCCAGCAGCTCCGCGACTAGCGTTACCTACGAGCAGTACTTC. Translation gives CASSSATSVTYEQYF. Full variable domain (rest looked up from reference TRBV7-9 and TRBJ2-7): DTGVSQNPRHKITKRGQNVTFRCDPISEHNRLYWYRQTLGQGPEFLTYFQNEAQLEKSRLLSDRFSAERPKGSFSTLEIQRTEQGDSAMYLCASSSATSVTYEQYFGPGTRLTVT.

The CDR3 spells CASSIALGAGAVYEQFF. Here the CDR3 DNA reads TGTGCCAGTAGTATAGCCCTTGGCGCGGGAGCGGTTTATGAGCAGTTCTTC. The V call is TRBV19, the J call TRBJ2-1; 7 positions match TRBD2. V shed 1 base and J 8 bases; nucleotides not matched to a gene: 14. Germline V gene data show CDR1 as LNHDA and CDR2 as SQIVND (reference sequence). The CDR3 contains 17 residues.

Written as DNA, the CDR3 is TGTGCCAGCAGCTTAGAGCGGGGGCAAGGTCAGGCGCAGTATTTT. It specifies CASSLERGQGQAQYF. J is TRBJ2-3 and V is TRBV7-2; 8 nucleotides match TRBD2. The V gene's germline CDR1 is SGHTA and CDR2 FQGNSA. This CDR3 comprises 15 residues. Losses at the gene ends were 1 base for V and 10 bases for J; bases not matched to a gene: 10.

With respect to this clone: The sample carries other DNA sequences with the same CDR3. The chain uses TRBV11-2 and TRBJ2-5; D remains unclear. V lost 2 bases and J lost 4, with 8 bases in between. Germline V gene sequence: CDR1 SGHAT, CDR2 FQNNGV. This CDR3 spans 13 amino acids. The DNA for the CDR3 is TGTGCCAGCAGCTTAAGTTTGGGAGAGACCCAGTACTTC. Amino acids: CASSLSLGETQYF.

The rearrangement links TRBV27 to TRBJ2-7, with 7 bases fitting TRBD2. The V segment lost 3 bases and the J segment 3 bases; nucleotides outside the gene matches: 8. The germline V gene has CDR1 MNHEY and CDR2 SMNVEV (reference sequence). This CDR3 is built from 15 residues. The CDR3 DNA reads TGTGCCAGCAGTTTTCTTGCTGCGGGAGACTACGAGCAGTACTTC. This gives the protein CASSFLAAGDYEQYF.

The chain uses TRBV30 and TRBJ1-3; D ambiguous. Trimming stripped 0 bases from V and 0 bases from J, with 9 bases between. Per the germline V gene, CDR1 is GTSNPN and CDR2 is SVGIG (reference sequence). This CDR3 is built from 15 residues. CDR3 nucleotides: TGTGCCTGGAGTGTAGGCTTTCACTCTGGAAACACCATATATTTT. Translation: CAWSVGFHSGNTIYF. The variable domain in full, completed from reference TRBV30 and TRBJ1-3, reads SQTIHQWPATLVQPVGSPLSLECTVEGTSNPNLYWYRQAAGRGLQLLFYSVGIGQISSEVPQNLSASRPQDRQFILSSKKLLLSDSGFYLCAWSVGFHSGNTIYFGEGSWLTVV.

The table lists this clone with a count of one. The CDR3 reads CASSYEGTALTVEQYF. The CDR3 DNA follows: TGTGCCAGCAGTTATGAGGGGACCGCTCTGACCGTCGAGCAGTACTTC. The genes are TRBV6-5 and TRBJ2-7; perhaps D is TRBD1 or TRBD2 (5 bases each). The CDR3 has 16 amino acids. Germline V CDR1 and CDR2: MNHEY, SVGAGI. V was clipped by 3 bases and J by 6 bases, with 21 bases between them.